This section outlines one TCR beta chain sequence together with its context. Enrollment of patients from Seattle took place during active infection, with longitudinal follow-up. Using immunoSEQ multiplex PCR, the repertoire was profiled, and TCRdb retains in-frame clones only, with some absent. The sample records over 150,000 clones, approximately 80% being singletons. The trim removed 0 bases at V and 15 bases at J, leaving 10 bases unmatched. Germline V gene sequence: CDR1 GTSNPN, CDR2 SVGIG (reference sequence). This CDR3 has 13 amino acids. The sample is drawn from a study of blood T cell repertoires in COVID-19. Study at large: COVID-19 samples from acute and convalescent phases originated in the United States, Italy and Spain.

The TCR sequence derives from a woman in her sixties or seventies with COVID-19, enrolled during active disease. The rearrangement uses TRBV30 and TRBJ2-1, with 8 positions matching TRBD1. What was sequenced was peripheral blood. CDR3 DNA sequence: TGTGCCTGGAGTGTTTTGCCGACAGGGGATCCGTTCTTC. It encodes CAWSVLPTGDPFF.